This TCR beta chain was retrieved from a study of cytomegalovirus exposure and HLA in healthy donors. With 60 Vbeta and 13 Jbeta primers, the PCR was carried out. Generated by immunoSEQ multiplex PCR, the TCRdb table keeps only in-frame clones and is missing some. The repertoire holds 150,000 to 200,000 clones, with about 81% as singletons. Germline V lookup: CDR1 SNHLY, CDR2 FYNNEI. V trimming: 7 bases; J trimming: 1 base; junction bases outside the gene matches: 9. The CDR3 contains 15 residues. This receptor was obtained from a young woman in good health and CMV-seropositive. Sequenced material: PBMCs. The rearrangement uses TRBV2 and TRBJ2-5; TRBD1 matches 7 bases. The CDR3 spells CASIGQVQLQETQYF. The CDR3, as DNA: TGTGCCAGCATCGGACAGGTCCAACTCCAAGAGACCCAGTACTTC.